This passage covers 30 T cell receptor beta chains from one sample sequenced in a study of blood T cell repertoires in COVID-19. Assay used: immunoSEQ multiplex PCR; TCRdb lists only in-frame clones, some missing. This table has 300,000 to 350,000 clones, around 83% appearing once. Material for sequencing was peripheral blood. These TCRs come from a man under 40 with active or convalescent COVID-19.

The chain combines TRBV25-1 with TRBJ1-5; maybe TRBD1 (5 bases). CDR3 length: 14 residues. Trimming removed 2 bases from V and 2 bases from J, with 7 bases in between. Germline values: CDR1 MGHDK, CDR2 SYGVNS. This chain's CDR3 is CASSELGGNQPQHF. CDR3 coding DNA: TGTGCCAGCAGTGAACTAGGGGGCAATCAGCCCCAGCATTTT.

The chain couples TRBV6-2 or TRBV6-3 to TRBJ2-7; weak D call: TRBD2 (5 bases). V lost 6 bases, J lost 7 bases, and 16 bases lay in between. The CDR3 runs 13 residues. CDR1 is MNHEY and CDR2 is SVGEGT in the germline V gene. CDR3 nucleotide sequence: TGTGCCAGCAGCCAACAGCCCCGCGGGGAGCAGTACTTC. This sequence encodes CASSQQPRGEQYF.

The chain has TRBV7-2 and TRBJ2-7, with TRBD2 matching 9 bases. The CDR3 covers 14 residues. Germline CDR1 SGHTA, CDR2 FQGNSA. The junction had 3 bases not matched to a gene; V was cut back by 2 bases and J by 4 bases. The CDR3 DNA sequence: TGTGCCAGCAGCTTAAGGCGGGAGGGGTACGAGCAGTACTTC. The encoded protein is CASSLRREGYEQYF.

V gene TRBV6-2 or TRBV6-3 combines with J gene TRBJ2-7; 7 nucleotides match TRBD2. CDR1 and CDR2 (germline): MNHEY, SVGEGT. V shed 4 bases and J 6 bases; nucleotides not matched to a gene: 6. The CDR3 runs to 13 residues. The CDR3 DNA reads as TGTGCCAGCAGTTCCCGGGAGGCGGGCGAGCAGTACTTC. Protein: CASSSREAGEQYF.

V gene TRBV30 combines with J gene TRBJ1-1; D possibly corresponds to TRBD1 (6 bases). The CDR3 contains 11 residues. Germline CDR1 GTSNPN, CDR2 SVGIG (reference sequence). Between the trimmed V and J ends, which lost 7 bases and 11 bases, there was a span of 17 bases. The CDR3 is CASVPGHSAFF. CDR3 nucleotides: TGTGCCTCTGTTCCGGGACATAGTGCTTTCTTT.

The chain has TRBV7-3 and TRBJ1-4, with D uncertain. Trimming took 4 bases from V and 3 from J, leaving 15 bases between them. This CDR3 is built from 16 residues. The germline gives CDR1 SGHTA, CDR2 FQGTGA. This CDR3 is CASSSQEGGANEKLFF. The CDR3 DNA follows: TGTGCCAGCAGCTCCCAGGAGGGAGGAGCTAATGAAAAACTGTTTTTT.

This clone has a handful of counts. This sequence joins TRBV28 and TRBJ1-6; 8 nucleotides align to TRBD1. Per the germline V gene, CDR1 is MDHEN and CDR2 is SYDVKM. CDR3 length equals 15 residues. V was clipped by 6 bases and J by 14 bases; unmatched bases: 15. The CDR3 DNA follows: TGTGCCAGCAGGACCCCCCGGACAGGGTCAGGGGCCCTCCACTTT. Amino acids: CASRTPRTGSGALHF. Full variable domain (rest looked up from reference TRBV28 and TRBJ1-6): DVKVTQSSRYLVKRTGEKVFLECVQDMDHENMFWYRQDPGLGLRLIYFSYDVKMKEKGDIPEGYSVSREKKERFSLILESASTNQTSMYLCASRTPRTGSGALHFGNGTRLTVT.

The table lists this clone with a few counts. The chain recombines TRBV7-6 with TRBJ1-4, with 9 bases that match TRBD1. The germline V gene has CDR1 SGHVS and CDR2 FNYEAQ. This CDR3 has 16 residues. With V trimmed by 5 bases and J by 4 bases, 8 bases remained unmatched. This CDR3 reads CASSQLQGAGNEKLFF. CDR3 coding DNA: TGTGCCAGCAGCCAGTTACAGGGGGCCGGTAATGAAAAACTGTTTTTT.

This rearrangement joins TRBV7-3 to TRBJ2-7; tentative D call: TRBD1 (5 bases). The CDR3 spans 14 residues. V lost 10 bases to trimming and J lost 2 bases, with 18 bases between them. The V gene's germline CDR1 is SGHTA and CDR2 FQGTGA. CDR3 in DNA: TGTGCCACGGGCATACAGGTCTTAACCTACGAGCAGTACTTC. Its protein is CATGIQVLTYEQYF.

This clone was observed once. The gene calls are TRBV18 and TRBJ1-6; D remains unclear. The V gene's germline CDR1 is KGHSH and CDR2 LQKENI. The CDR3 is 16 amino acids. V gave up 1 base and J gave up 7 bases, with 14 bases separating them. The CDR3 sequence: CASSPREGNGNSPLHF. DNA of the CDR3: TGTGCCAGCTCACCACGGGAGGGTAATGGGAATTCACCCCTCCACTTT.

The rearrangement links TRBV11-2 to TRBJ1-2; TRBD1 matches 7 bases. CDR1 and CDR2 from the germline V gene are SGHAT and FQNNGV. J lost 7 bases, V lost 6 bases, and 8 bases had no gene match. The CDR3 has 13 residues. CDR3 coding DNA: TGTGCCAGCAGGGGGGCAGGGGGAGGTGGCTACACCTTC. It yields the protein CASRGAGGGGYTF.

This clone appeared a single time. The rearrangement links TRBV28 to TRBJ1-1; D gene uncertain. The germline V gene has CDR1 MDHEN and CDR2 SYDVKM. The CDR3 has 11 residues. The V end lost 6 bases, the J end lost 8 bases, and 10 bases lay between the germline ends. The CDR3, as DNA: TGTGCCAGCAGATCCCCGCGGGAAGCTTTCTTT. As protein: CASRSPREAFF.

Here the CDR3 DNA reads TGTGCCAGTAGACAGTCTGTCACAGATACGCAGTATTTT. Residues: CASRQSVTDTQYF. The rearrangement joins TRBV28 to TRBJ2-3; the D gene is possibly TRBD1 (5 bases). With 9 bases removed from V and 2 bases from J, the gap between germline ends came to 12 bases. The CDR3 has 13 amino acids. Germline V CDR1 and CDR2: MDHEN, SYDVKM.

The chain employs TRBV15 and TRBJ2-7, with 9 bases identical to TRBD1. V was pared by 1 base and J by 2 bases, with 3 bases of the junction left unmatched. The CDR3 sequence is 15 residues long. Germline V lookup: CDR1 LNHNV, CDR2 YYDKDF (reference sequence). This CDR3 is CATSRARTGAYEQYF. The DNA of the CDR3 is TGTGCCACCAGCAGAGCCCGGACAGGGGCCTACGAGCAGTACTTC.

The sample holds a few counts of this clone. This chain connects TRBV16 to TRBJ1-1; 8 nucleotides match TRBD1. The junction had 4 bases not matched to a gene; V was cut back by 4 bases and J by 9 bases. This CDR3 contains 12 residues. Germline V CDR1 and CDR2: KGHSY, FQNENV. The CDR3 reads CASSRQGAQAFF. In nucleotides, the CDR3 is TGTGCCAGCAGCCGCCAGGGGGCCCAAGCTTTCTTT.

The rearrangement uses TRBV28 and TRBJ2-7; D perhaps matches TRBD2 (6 bases). CDR3 length: 12 residues. V lost 8 bases and J 7 bases, leaving 15 bases between the germline ends. Germline V gene data show CDR1 as MDHEN and CDR2 as SYDVKM. Here the CDR3 reads CASSGSLGEQYF. CDR3 nucleotide sequence: TGTGCCAGCTCCGGGAGTTTAGGAGAGCAGTACTTC.

The CDR3 DNA is TGTGCCAGCAGGTCAGATCAGCCCCAGCATTTT. Protein product: CASRSDQPQHF. The rearrangement links TRBV28 to TRBJ1-5; D remains unclear. Germline CDR1 reads MDHEN; CDR2 reads SYDVKM. V was pared by 6 bases and J by 5 bases, with 5 bases between. The CDR3 length is 11 residues.

The chain combines TRBV5-4 with TRBJ2-5; 10 nucleotides align to TRBD2. CDR1 is SGHNT and CDR2 is YYREEE in the germline V gene (reference sequence). This CDR3 is built from 16 residues. With 3 bases clipped from V and 2 bases from J, the junction kept 7 bases outside the gene matches. CDR3 amino acids: CASSSNSGGRQETQYF. The CDR3 DNA reads TGTGCCAGCAGCTCAAATAGCGGGGGGCGGCAAGAGACCCAGTACTTC.

The V call is TRBV28, the J call TRBJ1-5; D ambiguous. Between the trimmed V and J ends, which lost 8 bases and 3 bases, there was a span of 11 bases. This CDR3 has 13 residues. Per the germline V gene, CDR1 is MDHEN and CDR2 is SYDVKM. Here the CDR3 reads CASCPQINQPQHF. The CDR3 bases are TGTGCCAGCTGTCCACAGATCAATCAGCCCCAGCATTTT.

This clone was detected only once. This rearrangement joins TRBV11-3 to TRBJ2-5; 9 bases are a match to TRBD1. Germline lookup yields CDR1 SGHNT and CDR2 YENEEA. The length of the CDR3 is 17 residues. V shed 4 bases and J 1 base; nucleotides not matched to a gene: 10. The CDR3 spells CASSSSQPTGGQETQYF. In DNA, the CDR3 is TGTGCCAGCAGCTCTTCGCAACCGACAGGGGGCCAAGAGACCCAGTACTTC.

This sequence joins TRBV5-1 and TRBJ1-1; TRBD1 agrees at 7 bases. The CDR3 runs to 14 residues. Germline-derived CDR1 and CDR2 are SGHRS and YFSETQ. V was pared by 4 bases and J by 1 base, with 4 bases of the junction left unmatched. DNA of the CDR3: TGCGCCAGCAGCGAGGGGACAGCGAACACTGAAGCTTTCTTT. Encoded protein: CASSEGTANTEAFF.

The chain uses TRBV18 and TRBJ2-6; possibly TRBD2 for D (5 bases). CDR1 is KGHSH, CDR2 LQKENI, per germline. Trimming took off 10 bases at V and 1 base at J, with 17 bases between the two ends. This CDR3 is built from 16 residues. The CDR3 here is CATSLGAGSGANVLTF. Here the CDR3 DNA reads TGTGCCACCTCCCTGGGAGCAGGATCTGGGGCCAACGTCCTGACTTTC.

The chain employs TRBV11-2 and TRBJ2-3; 8 nucleotides agree with TRBD1. CDR3 size: 15 residues. Unmatched junction bases numbered 7, after V lost 5 bases and J lost 3 bases. Germline V gene data show CDR1 as SGHAT and CDR2 as FQNNGV. The CDR3 reads CASSLRDRRTDTQYF. CDR3 nucleotide sequence: TGTGCCAGCAGCCTCCGGGACAGGAGAACAGATACGCAGTATTTT.

This clone has a single count. CDR3 protein: CASRRDREVGTEAFF. The DNA of the CDR3 is TGTGCCAGTAGGAGGGACAGGGAGGTAGGGACTGAAGCTTTCTTT. This chain connects TRBV19 to TRBJ1-1; 9 nucleotides line up with TRBD1. With 6 bases clipped from V and 5 bases from J, the junction kept 10 bases outside the gene matches. CDR1 LNHDA and CDR2 SQIVND come from the germline V gene (reference sequence). The CDR3 contains 15 residues.

This clone was seen a few times. The rearrangement links TRBV5-4 to TRBJ1-1; TRBD1 matches at 9 bases. Germline loops: CDR1 SGHNT, CDR2 YYREEE (reference sequence). The ends lost 0 bases at V and 1 base at J; junction bases unmatched: 4. The CDR3 covers 16 residues. Written as DNA, the CDR3 is TGTGCCAGCAGCTTGGACCCGGGACAGGGGAACACTGAAGCTTTCTTT. Residues: CASSLDPGQGNTEAFF.

This clone came up once. The chain employs TRBV18 and TRBJ1-2, with D tentatively TRBD1 (5 bases). V gave up 3 bases and J gave up 8 bases, with 19 bases separating them. The CDR3 totals 15 residues. CDR1 and CDR2 (germline): KGHSH, LQKENI. The CDR3 DNA follows: TGTGCCAGCTCACCGGGTTCGGGGACTACGGCCGGCTACACCTTC. It codes for CASSPGSGTTAGYTF. The entire variable domain, with the rest obtained from reference TRBV18 and TRBJ1-2, is as follows: NAGVMQNPRHLVRRRGQEARLRCSPMKGHSHVYWYRQLPEEGLKFMVYLQKENIIDESGMPKERFSAEFPKEGPSILRIQQVVRGDSAAYFCASSPGSGTTAGYTFGSGTRLTVV.

The gene calls are TRBV21-1 and TRBJ1-5. TRBV21-1 represents a pseudogene. This CDR3 is built from 12 residues. CDR3 sequence reads: CASSKEDQPQHF. CDR3 sequence (DNA): TGTGCCAGCAGCAAGGAGGACCAGCCCCAGCATTTT.

The chain employs TRBV2 and TRBJ2-1; 10 bases are a match to TRBD1. Trimming took 6 bases from V and 6 from J; bases not matched to a gene: 5. The germline gives CDR1 SNHLY, CDR2 FYNNEI. This CDR3 has 14 residues. CDR3 sequence (DNA): TGTGCCAGCAGCGACAGGGGGCGATCCAATGAGCAGTTCTTC. It is translated as CASSDRGRSNEQFF. The variable domain in full, with the rest retrieved from reference TRBV2 and TRBJ2-1, is EPEVTQTPSHQVTQMGQEVILRCVPISNHLYFYWYRQILGQKVEFLVSFYNNEISEKSEIFDDQFSVERPDGSNFTLKIRSTKLEDSAMYFCASSDRGRSNEQFFGPGTRLTVL.

V is TRBV30 and J is TRBJ2-5, with 8 bases identical to TRBD1. The CDR3 length is 16 residues. Losses at the gene ends were 0 bases for V and 7 bases for J; bases not matched to a gene: 13. Germline CDR1 GTSNPN, CDR2 SVGIG (reference sequence). The CDR3 DNA follows: TGTGCCTGGAGTGTACCCGGGACAGGACCCCGGGGGACCCAGTACTTC. It is translated as CAWSVPGTGPRGTQYF.

This chain joins TRBV3-1 (or the pseudogene TRBV3-2) and TRBJ2-7, with D maybe TRBD1 (6 bases). Trimming took off 0 bases at V and 2 bases at J, with 17 bases between the two ends. The CDR3 has 17 residues. CDR1 is LGHDT and CDR2 is YNNKEL in the germline V gene (reference sequence). The CDR3 reads CASSQDSRWTEAYEQYF. The CDR3 DNA reads TGTGCCAGCAGCCAAGATTCTAGGTGGACAGAGGCCTACGAGCAGTACTTC.